This T cell receptor beta chain was sequenced during a study of T-cell reconstitution after alpha-beta-depleted transplantation in children. General observations from the study: Reportedly, roughly two months post-transplant, alpha-beta T cells arose from several hundred expanded graft clones. When one year had passed after transplant, most T-cell counts and diversity came from newly produced T cells. Elevated TCRbeta diversity at day 60 was traced, in some patients, to surviving recipient T cells and thymic progenitors.

V was shortened by 0 bases and J by 7 bases, with 9 bases between the two germline ends. The CDR3 length is 14 residues. The V gene's germline CDR1 is SGHTA and CDR2 FQGNSA. As it was prepared, the TCRbeta library received unique molecular identifiers. TCRdb re-called the PCR reads through MiXCR, storing one row per CDR3 protein. This sample yields roughly 300,000 distinct CDR3 sequences, of which approximately 10% are seen a single time; about 25% belongs to the top ten. This clonotype appeared many times. Its cognate antigen is unknown. The rearrangement uses TRBV7-2 and TRBJ2-2, with a tentative D call TRBD2 (5 bases). This TCR was sampled from a male patient between 2 and 10 years old who had a stem cell transplant for chronic granulomatous disease, so the T cells may come from the graft donor. This specimen was peripheral blood, taken 180 days after TCRalphabeta/CD19-depleted stem cell transplant. The DNA for the CDR3 is TGTGCCAGCAGCTTAGCGCTTCGGGACGGGGAGCTGTTTTTT. Amino acids: CASSLALRDGELFF. Together with reference TRBV7-2 and TRBJ2-2, the CDR3 gives the full variable domain: GAGVSQSPSNKVTEKGKDVELRCDPISGHTALYWYRQSLGQGLEFLIYFQGNSAPDKSGLPSDRFSAERTGGSVSTLTIQRTQQEDSAVYLCASSLALRDGELFFGEGSRLTVL.